These T cell receptor beta chains were read from a single sample in a study of blood T cell repertoires in COVID-19. Profiling relied on immunoSEQ multiplex PCR, and the TCRdb table lists in-frame clones only, not all of them. The sample gives approximately 310,000 clones, 75% to 90% of which show up once; approximately 5% is in the top ten. Sequencing was done on a sample of PBMCs or T cells enriched from blood (not recorded which). Receptors originate from a man between 60 and 70 years old who had recovered from COVID-19. The CDR3 runs from the conserved cysteine through the conserved F or W. D genes are given only for firm matches. Clone size, where shown, is once, few, many, or a class for clones that have expanded.

d_call j_call clone_size v_call cdr3_nt cdr3_aa
NA TRBJ2-3 NA TRBV28 TGTGCCAGCAGTTTATCTGGTGGGCCTGTTGATACGCAGTATTTT CASSLSGGPVDTQYF
NA TRBJ2-7 NA TRBV6-5 TGTGCCAGCAAGTTCATTCAGGGCTACGAGCAGTACTTC CASKFIQGYEQYF
TRBD2 TRBJ2-1 NA TRBV6-4 TGTGCCAGCAGTGAGTCCCCTAGCGGGAGGATCGATGAGCAGTTCTTC CASSESPSGRIDEQFF
NA TRBJ2-6 NA TRBV19 TGTGCCAGTACCCCCGGCCGGGACACAACCCGCTCTGGGGCCAACGTCCTGACTTTC CASTPGRDTTRSGANVLTF
TRBD2 TRBJ2-3 NA TRBV19 TGTGCCAGTACCGTATGGGGGACTAGCGTGGCCGCAGATACGCAGTATTTT CASTVWGTSVAADTQYF
NA TRBJ2-3 NA TRBV5-8 TGTGCCAGCAGCTTGGGGGCCGGATATAACACAGATACGCAGTATTTT CASSLGAGYNTDTQYF
NA TRBJ2-7 NA TRBV24-1 TGTGCCACCAGTGATTCAGGGGCCAGCTCCTACGAGCAGTACTTC CATSDSGASSYEQYF
NA TRBJ1-5 once TRBV18 TGTGCCAGCTCACCAAGGCGGGAGCAGCCCCAGCATTTT CASSPRREQPQHF
NA TRBJ2-2 NA TRBV27 TGTGCCAGCAGTGCTAGACTAGTGTCCTTCGGGGAGCTGTTTTTT CASSARLVSFGELFF
TRBD1 TRBJ2-1 NA TRBV5-8 TGTGCCAGCAGCTTGCCTCGACAGGGGAAGTTCTTC CASSLPRQGKFF
NA TRBJ1-1 NA TRBV15 TGTGCCACCAGCAGAGGGCTGAACACTGAAGCTTTCTTT CATSRGLNTEAFF
TRBD2 TRBJ2-3 once TRBV5-4 TGTGCCAGCAGCGGGGGGGAGGGCACAGATACGCAGTATTTT CASSGGEGTDTQYF
TRBD1 TRBJ1-5 NA TRBV7-2 TGTGCCAGCAGCCCTCAACCCTCAGGGGGCGTCCAGCCCCAGCATTTT CASSPQPSGGVQPQHF